A single sample is the source of the 16 T cell receptor beta chains below, sequenced in a study of regulatory T cells in long-lasting Graves disease. Noted time point: persistent/refractory GD, antithyroid drugs over 5 years with positive TRAb. PBMC-extracted RNA yielded the TCR library. With iRepertoire HTBI primers and Arm-PCR of CDR3 regions, TCR beta libraries were built. Via MiXCR, TCRdb re-called the multiplex PCR reads, giving one row per CDR3 protein. Of a few hundred thousand distinct CDR3 sequences in the sample, about 20% were seen once. This sample comprised peripheral blood mononuclear cells (PBMCs), obtained when the disease was refractory, from a patient treated with antithyroid drugs. Receptors originate from a female donor with Graves disease.

This clonotype appeared a few times. The chain links TRBV7-3 to TRBJ2-7; no clear D gene. The CDR3 loop spans 11 amino acids. The V gene lost 5 bases and the J gene lost 6 bases, with 8 bases spanning the gap. Germline CDR1 SGHTA, CDR2 FQGTGA. CDR3 loop: CASSPKAEQYF. The CDR3 DNA sequence: TGTGCCAGCAGCCCGAAGGCCGAGCAGTACTTC.

The CDR3 loop is CASSGDRDQPQHF. For the CDR3, the DNA is TGTGCCAGTAGTGGGGACAGGGATCAGCCCCAGCATTTT. The chain combines TRBV19 with TRBJ1-5; 9 bases align to TRBD1. Germline V gene lookup returns CDR1 LNHDA and CDR2 SQIVND (reference sequence). J was trimmed by 5 bases and V by 5 bases; bases with no gene match: 1. The CDR3 has 13 amino acids.

This clonotype was seen a handful of times. The rearrangement joins TRBV18 to TRBJ2-2; 11 bases agree with TRBD2. Germline assignment: CDR1 KGHSH and CDR2 LQKENI. The J segment lost 5 bases and the V segment lost 3 bases, leaving 2 bases of the junction unmatched. The CDR3 runs to 15 residues. CDR3 coding DNA: TGTGCCAGCTCACCCGGGACTAGCGGAACCGGGGAGCTGTTTTTT. Translated: CASSPGTSGTGELFF.

Concerning this clonotype: A much larger clone lies a single base off, so this may be a read error. The conserved final phenylalanine or tryptophan is absent from the CDR3, which likely points to a read error. The chain combines TRBV12-3 or TRBV12-4 with TRBJ2-2; unclear D gene. This CDR3 has 10 amino acids. The V and J ends lost 8 bases and 8 bases respectively, with 6 bases between them. The CDR3 coding sequence is TGTGCCAGCGCCTCTGGGGAGCTGTTTCTT. Translated, it gives CASASGELFL.

The chain joins TRBV10-3 to TRBJ1-1, with D hard to call. From germline, CDR1 is ENHRY and CDR2 SYGVKD. Deletions cut 5 bases from V and 3 bases from J, with 10 bases between. This CDR3 comprises 13 residues. The CDR3 here is CAISPRSDTEAFF. DNA for the CDR3: TGTGCCATCAGTCCCCGGTCAGACACTGAAGCTTTCTTT.

This clonotype was counted many times. The V and J genes are TRBV7-2 and TRBJ1-2; no firm D call. CDR3 length: 14 amino acids. V was clipped by 5 bases and J by 6 bases, with 16 bases between them. CDR1 and CDR2 (germline): SGHTA, FQGNSA. The CDR3 is CASSPPGTGNGYTF. CDR3 sequence (DNA): TGTGCCAGCAGCCCTCCGGGAACGGGGAATGGCTACACCTTC.

This clonotype was recorded a few times. The rearrangement links TRBV2 to TRBJ1-2; 8 bases are a match to TRBD1. The germline V gene encodes CDR1 SNHLY and CDR2 FYNNEI. The V and J ends lost 7 bases and 3 bases, in that order; junction bases with no gene match: 4. This CDR3 is 13 amino acids long. The CDR3 sequence: CASTEDRDYGYTF. DNA of the CDR3: TGTGCCAGCACCGAGGACAGGGACTATGGCTACACCTTC. The full variable domain, in which reference TRBV2 and TRBJ1-2 provide the parts outside the CDR3, is EPEVTQTPSHQVTQMGQEVILRCVPISNHLYFYWYRQILGQKVEFLVSFYNNEISEKSEIFDDQFSVERPDGSNFTLKIRSTKLEDSAMYFCASTEDRDYGYTFGSGTRLTVV.

This clonotype was observed a handful of times. The chain carries TRBV27 and TRBJ2-7; D is possibly TRBD2 (5 bases). The V gene's germline CDR1 is MNHEY and CDR2 SMNVEV (reference sequence). This CDR3 region has 15 residues. Trimming pared 5 bases from V and 2 bases from J, leaving 16 bases between. The DNA for the CDR3 is TGTGCCAGCAGTCCCAGAGGGATAGGCACCTACGAGCAGTACTTC. Its protein product is CASSPRGIGTYEQYF.

In this sample, this clonotype turned up a few times. CDR3 residues: CASSTPGQGSHEQYF. The DNA for the CDR3 is TGTGCCAGCAGCACCCCGGGACAGGGTTCCCACGAGCAGTACTTC. The V gene is TRBV27, the J gene TRBJ2-7; 9 bases line up with TRBD1. V was clipped by 6 bases and J by 5 bases; unmatched bases: 11. The CDR3 sequence is 15 residues long. Germline V gene data show CDR1 as MNHEY and CDR2 as SMNVEV (reference sequence).

This clonotype was observed a handful of times. The V and J genes are TRBV29-1 and TRBJ2-7; 7 nucleotides align to TRBD2. There are 12 residues in the CDR3. Germline V gene lookup returns CDR1 SQVTM and CDR2 ANQGSEA. V was clipped by 7 bases and J by 4 bases; unmatched bases: 7. The CDR3 DNA reads as TGCAGCGGCGGACTAGTTGGGTACGAGCAGTACTTC. Protein: CSGGLVGYEQYF.

The CDR3 reads CATSRGRTGISYEQYF. The CDR3 DNA reads as TGTGCCACCAGCAGAGGCCGGACAGGGATATCCTACGAGCAGTACTTC. This chain links TRBV15 with TRBJ2-7; 8 positions match TRBD1. V lost 1 base, J lost 1 base, and 6 bases stayed unmatched. The CDR3 has 16 residues. Germline CDR1 is LNHNV and CDR2 is YYDKDF (reference sequence).

In DNA form, the CDR3 reads TGTGCCAGCAGATACGACAACTCCTACGAGCAGTACTTC. It specifies CASRYDNSYEQYF. The V and J genes are TRBV11-2 and TRBJ2-7; no clear D gene. The germline V and J ends were trimmed by 6 bases and 0 bases, with 9 bases remaining between them. Germline values: CDR1 SGHAT, CDR2 FQNNGV. This CDR3 has 13 residues. The full variable domain, completed using reference TRBV11-2 and TRBJ2-7, is EAGVAQSPRYKIIEKRQSVAFWCNPISGHATLYWYQQILGQGPKLLIQFQNNGVVDDSQLPKDRFSAERLKGVDSTLKIQPAKLEDSAVYLCASRYDNSYEQYFGPGTRLTVT.

This clonotype was recorded many times. The rearrangement links TRBV3-1 to TRBJ1-2, with 8 bases lining up with TRBD1. CDR3 length equals 13 residues. Germline loops: CDR1 LGHDT, CDR2 YNNKEL (reference sequence). V shed 3 bases and J 4 bases; nucleotides not matched to a gene: 1. The CDR3 DNA reads as TGTGCCAGCAGCCAGGGACAGGTCTATGGCTACACCTTC. Its protein is CASSQGQVYGYTF.

The rearrangement joins TRBV19 to TRBJ1-5; no reliable D call. Deletions cut 1 base from V and 3 bases from J, with 4 bases between. Germline loops: CDR1 LNHDA, CDR2 SQIVND (reference sequence). CDR3 length equals 13 residues. As DNA, the CDR3 is TGTGCCAGTAGTATAGCTGACAATCAGCCCCAGCATTTT. Its translation is CASSIADNQPQHF.

This clonotype has a count of ten or more. V is TRBV28 and J is TRBJ2-7; TRBD2 matches 11 bases. The germline V gene encodes CDR1 MDHEN and CDR2 SYDVKM. Trimming took 3 bases from V and 6 from J; bases not matched to a gene: 7. This CDR3 comprises 15 residues. The CDR3 DNA sequence: TGTGCCAGCAGTTTTGGGACTAGCGGACCTGGCGAGCAGTACTTC. Its protein is CASSFGTSGPGEQYF.

In this sample, this clonotype turned up many times. The chain is built from TRBV5-1 and TRBJ1-4; D perhaps matches TRBD1 (6 bases). The CDR3 covers 14 residues. V was pared by 4 bases and J by 7 bases, with 14 bases between. CDR1 is SGHRS and CDR2 is YFSETQ in the germline V gene. CDR3 DNA sequence: TGCGCCAGCAGCGTAACCGGGGGCGGTGAAAAACTGTTTTTT. Translating it yields CASSVTGGGEKLFF. The full variable domain, rest sourced from reference TRBV5-1 and TRBJ1-4, is KAGVTQTPRYLIKTRGQQVTLSCSPISGHRSVSWYQQTPGQGLQFLFEYFSETQRNKGNFPGRFSGRQFSNSRSEMNVSTLELGDSALYLCASSVTGGGEKLFFGSGTQLSVL.